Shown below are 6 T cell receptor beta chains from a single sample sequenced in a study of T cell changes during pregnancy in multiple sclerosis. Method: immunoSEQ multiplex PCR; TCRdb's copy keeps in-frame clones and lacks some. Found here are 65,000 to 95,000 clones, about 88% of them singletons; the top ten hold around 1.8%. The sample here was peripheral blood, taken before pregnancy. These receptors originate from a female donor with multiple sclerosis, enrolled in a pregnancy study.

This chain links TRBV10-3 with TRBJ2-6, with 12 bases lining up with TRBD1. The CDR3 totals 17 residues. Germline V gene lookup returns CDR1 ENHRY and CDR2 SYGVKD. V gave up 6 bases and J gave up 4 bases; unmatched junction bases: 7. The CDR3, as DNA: TGTGCCATCAGAACGGGACAGGGGGCGACCGGGGCCAACGTCCTGACTTTC. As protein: CAIRTGQGATGANVLTF.

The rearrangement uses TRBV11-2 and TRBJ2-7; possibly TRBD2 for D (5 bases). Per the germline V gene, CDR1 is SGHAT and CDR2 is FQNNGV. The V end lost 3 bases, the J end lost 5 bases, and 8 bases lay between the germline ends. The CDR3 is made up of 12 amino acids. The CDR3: CASSFTGNEQYF. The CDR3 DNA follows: TGTGCCAGCAGCTTTACGGGGAACGAGCAGTACTTC.

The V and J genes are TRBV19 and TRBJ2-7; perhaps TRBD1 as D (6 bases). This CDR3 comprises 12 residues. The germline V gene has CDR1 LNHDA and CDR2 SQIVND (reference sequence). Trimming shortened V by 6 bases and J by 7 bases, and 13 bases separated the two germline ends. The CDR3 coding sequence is TGTGCCAGTAGGCAAACAGGACAGGAGCAGTACTTC. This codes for CASRQTGQEQYF. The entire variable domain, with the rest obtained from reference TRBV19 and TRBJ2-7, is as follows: DGGITQSPKYLFRKEGQNVTLSCEQNLNHDAMYWYRQDPGQGLRLIYYSQIVNDFQKGDIAEGYSVSREKKESFPLTVTSAQKNPTAFYLCASRQTGQEQYFGPGTRLTVT.

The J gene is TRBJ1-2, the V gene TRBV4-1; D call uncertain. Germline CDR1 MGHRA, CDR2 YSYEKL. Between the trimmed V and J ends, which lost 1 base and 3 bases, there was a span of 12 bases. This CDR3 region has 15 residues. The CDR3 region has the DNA TGCGCCAGCAGCCAAGGCTCCGCGGAGGACTATGGCTACACCTTC. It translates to CASSQGSAEDYGYTF.

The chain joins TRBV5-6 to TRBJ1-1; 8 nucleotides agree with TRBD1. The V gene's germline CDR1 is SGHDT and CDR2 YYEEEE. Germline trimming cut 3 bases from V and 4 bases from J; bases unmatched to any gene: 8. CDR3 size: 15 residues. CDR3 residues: CASSSGGAWSTEAFF. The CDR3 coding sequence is TGTGCCAGCAGCTCAGGGGGCGCATGGAGCACTGAAGCTTTCTTT.

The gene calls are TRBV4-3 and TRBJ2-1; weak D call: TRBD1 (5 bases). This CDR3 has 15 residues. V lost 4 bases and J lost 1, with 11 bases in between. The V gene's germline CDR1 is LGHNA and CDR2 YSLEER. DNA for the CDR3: TGCGCCAGCAGCCCAAGGACACTATCCTACAATGAGCAGTTCTTC. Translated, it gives CASSPRTLSYNEQFF.